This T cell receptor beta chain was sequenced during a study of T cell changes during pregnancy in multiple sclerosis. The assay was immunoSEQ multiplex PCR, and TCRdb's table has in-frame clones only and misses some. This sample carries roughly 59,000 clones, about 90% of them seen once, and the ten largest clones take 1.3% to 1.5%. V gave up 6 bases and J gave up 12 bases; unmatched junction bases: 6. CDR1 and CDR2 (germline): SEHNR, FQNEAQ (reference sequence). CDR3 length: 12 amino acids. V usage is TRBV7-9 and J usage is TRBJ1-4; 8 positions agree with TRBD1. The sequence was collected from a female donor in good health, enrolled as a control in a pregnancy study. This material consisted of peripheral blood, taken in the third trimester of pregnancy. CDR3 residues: CASRSDRGELFF. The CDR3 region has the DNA TGTGCCAGCAGGTCCGACAGGGGTGAACTGTTTTTT.